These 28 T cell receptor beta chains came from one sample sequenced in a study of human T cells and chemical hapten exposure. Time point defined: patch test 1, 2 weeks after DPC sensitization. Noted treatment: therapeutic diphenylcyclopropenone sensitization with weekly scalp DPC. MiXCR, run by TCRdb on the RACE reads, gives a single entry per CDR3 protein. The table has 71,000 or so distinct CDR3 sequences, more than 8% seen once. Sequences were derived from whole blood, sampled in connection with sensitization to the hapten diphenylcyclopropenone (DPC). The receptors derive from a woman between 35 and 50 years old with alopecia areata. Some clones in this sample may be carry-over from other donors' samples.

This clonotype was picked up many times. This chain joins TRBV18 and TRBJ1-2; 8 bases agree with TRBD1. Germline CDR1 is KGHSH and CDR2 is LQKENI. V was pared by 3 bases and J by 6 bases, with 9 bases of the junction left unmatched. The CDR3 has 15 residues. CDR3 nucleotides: TGTGCCAGCTCACCTCTGACAGGGGAAAGGAATGGCTACACCTTC. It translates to CASSPLTGERNGYTF.

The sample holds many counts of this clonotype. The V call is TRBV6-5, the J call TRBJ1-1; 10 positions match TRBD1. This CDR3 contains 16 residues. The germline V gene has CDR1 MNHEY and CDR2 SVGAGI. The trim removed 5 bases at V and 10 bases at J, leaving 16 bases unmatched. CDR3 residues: CASSQQPGQGRIGAFF. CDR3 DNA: TGTGCCAGCAGTCAACAGCCGGGACAGGGGCGTATTGGAGCTTTCTTT.

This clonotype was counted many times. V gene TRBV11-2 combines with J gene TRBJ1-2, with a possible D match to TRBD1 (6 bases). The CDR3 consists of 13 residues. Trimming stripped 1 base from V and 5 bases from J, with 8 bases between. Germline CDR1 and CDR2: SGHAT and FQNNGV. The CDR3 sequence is CASSLGQEYGYTF. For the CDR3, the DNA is TGTGCCAGCAGCTTAGGACAGGAGTATGGCTACACCTTC.

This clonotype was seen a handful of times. The CDR3 nucleotides read TGTGCCAGCATATATAGTAGGCGAAGTGAAGGGGGGACAAGACGGTACGAGCAGTACTTC. This gives the protein CASIYSRRSEGGTRRYEQYF. J is TRBJ2-7 and V is TRBV9; D possibly uses TRBD1 or TRBD2 (6 bases each). CDR3 length: 20 amino acids. Germline loops: CDR1 SGDLS, CDR2 YYNGEE. The germline V and J ends were trimmed by 6 bases and 4 bases, with 35 bases remaining between them.

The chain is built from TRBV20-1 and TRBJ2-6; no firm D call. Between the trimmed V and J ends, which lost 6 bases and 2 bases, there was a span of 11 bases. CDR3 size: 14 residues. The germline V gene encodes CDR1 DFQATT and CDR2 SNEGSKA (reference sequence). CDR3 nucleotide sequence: TGCAGTGCCGTCGACACCACTGGGGCCAACGTCCTGACTTTC. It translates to CSAVDTTGANVLTF.

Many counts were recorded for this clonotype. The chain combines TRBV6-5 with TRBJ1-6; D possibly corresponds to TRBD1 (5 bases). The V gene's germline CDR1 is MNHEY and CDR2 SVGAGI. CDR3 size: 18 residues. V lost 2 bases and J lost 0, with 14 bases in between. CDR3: CASSYGLGLSSYNSPLHF. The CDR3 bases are TGTGCCAGCAGTTACGGGCTGGGGCTGAGCTCCTATAATTCACCCCTCCACTTT.

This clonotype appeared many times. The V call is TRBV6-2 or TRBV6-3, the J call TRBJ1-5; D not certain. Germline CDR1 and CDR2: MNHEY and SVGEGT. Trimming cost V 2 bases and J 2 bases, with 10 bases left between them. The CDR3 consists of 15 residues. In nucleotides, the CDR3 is TGTGCCAGCAGTTACCATGGTGTTGGCAATCAGCCCCAGCATTTT. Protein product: CASSYHGVGNQPQHF.

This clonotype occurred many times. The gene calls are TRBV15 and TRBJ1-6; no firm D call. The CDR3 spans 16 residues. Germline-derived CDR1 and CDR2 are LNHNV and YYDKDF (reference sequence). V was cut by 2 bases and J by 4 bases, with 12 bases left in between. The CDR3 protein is CATSRTAGKYNSPLHF. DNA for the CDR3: TGTGCCACCAGCAGAACGGCAGGAAAATATAATTCACCCCTCCACTTT.

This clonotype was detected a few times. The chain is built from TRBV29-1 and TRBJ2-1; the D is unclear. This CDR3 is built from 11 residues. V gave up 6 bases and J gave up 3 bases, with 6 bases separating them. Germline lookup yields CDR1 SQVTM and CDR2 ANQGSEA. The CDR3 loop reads CSVSRYNEQFF. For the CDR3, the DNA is TGCAGCGTCAGCCGCTACAATGAGCAGTTCTTC.

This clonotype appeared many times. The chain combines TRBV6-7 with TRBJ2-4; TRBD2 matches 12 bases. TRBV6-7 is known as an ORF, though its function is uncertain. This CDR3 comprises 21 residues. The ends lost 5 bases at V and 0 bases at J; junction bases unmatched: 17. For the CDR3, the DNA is TGTGCCAGCAGTCTCTTCCCCCCTAGCGGGGGGGCCTTAATAGCCAAAAACATTCAGTACTTC. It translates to CASSLFPPSGGALIAKNIQYF.

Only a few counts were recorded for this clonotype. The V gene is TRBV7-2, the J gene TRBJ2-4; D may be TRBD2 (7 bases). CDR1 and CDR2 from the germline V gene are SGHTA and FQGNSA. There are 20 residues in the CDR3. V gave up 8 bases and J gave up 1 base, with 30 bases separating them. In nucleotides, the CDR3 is TGTGCCAGCTCCCCAAGTCTAGTGGGGGGGCTACGGATTGCCAAAAACATTCAGTACTTC. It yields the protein CASSPSLVGGLRIAKNIQYF.

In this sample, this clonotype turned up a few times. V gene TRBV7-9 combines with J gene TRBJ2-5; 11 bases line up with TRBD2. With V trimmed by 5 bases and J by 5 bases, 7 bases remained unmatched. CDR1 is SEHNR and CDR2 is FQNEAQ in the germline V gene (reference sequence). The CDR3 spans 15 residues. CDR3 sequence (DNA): TGTGCCAGCAGCCCAGGACTAGCGGGCTATGAGACCCAGTACTTC. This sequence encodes CASSPGLAGYETQYF.

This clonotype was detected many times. The CDR3 DNA reads TGTGCCAGCAGCTTAAATCCCCCGGGACAGGGTATCCCTGAAGCTTTCTTT. Amino acids: CASSLNPPGQGIPEAFF. This chain uses TRBV7-8 with TRBJ1-1; 9 nucleotides match TRBD1. The CDR3 sequence is 17 residues long. Trimming cost V 2 bases and J 6 bases; bases outside gene matches: 13. The germline V gene has CDR1 SGHVS and CDR2 FQNEAQ.

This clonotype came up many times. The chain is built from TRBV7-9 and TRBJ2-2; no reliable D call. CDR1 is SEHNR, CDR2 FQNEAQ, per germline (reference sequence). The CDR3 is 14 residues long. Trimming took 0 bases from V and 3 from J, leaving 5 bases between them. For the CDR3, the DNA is TGTGCCAGCAGCTTAGCGCGAGACACCGGGGAGCTGTTTTTT. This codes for CASSLARDTGELFF.

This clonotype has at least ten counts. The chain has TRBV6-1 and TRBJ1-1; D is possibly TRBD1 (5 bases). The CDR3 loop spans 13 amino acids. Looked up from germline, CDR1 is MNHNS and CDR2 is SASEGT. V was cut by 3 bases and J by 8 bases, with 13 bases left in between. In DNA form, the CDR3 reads TGTGCCAGCAGTGAGACAGCCACCCGAGAAGCTTTCTTT. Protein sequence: CASSETATREAFF.

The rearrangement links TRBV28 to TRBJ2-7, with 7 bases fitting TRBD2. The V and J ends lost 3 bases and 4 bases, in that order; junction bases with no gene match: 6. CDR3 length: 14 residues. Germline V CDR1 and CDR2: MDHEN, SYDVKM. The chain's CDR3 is CASSFSDGGYEQYF. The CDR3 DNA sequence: TGTGCCAGCAGTTTTTCTGACGGGGGGTACGAGCAGTACTTC.

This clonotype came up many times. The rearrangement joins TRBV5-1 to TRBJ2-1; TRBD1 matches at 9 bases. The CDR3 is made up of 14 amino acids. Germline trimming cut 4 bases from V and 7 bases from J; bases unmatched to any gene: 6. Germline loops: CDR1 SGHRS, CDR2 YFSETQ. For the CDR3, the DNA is TGCGCCAGCAGCGATTGGACAGGGGATAATGAGCAGTTCTTC. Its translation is CASSDWTGDNEQFF.

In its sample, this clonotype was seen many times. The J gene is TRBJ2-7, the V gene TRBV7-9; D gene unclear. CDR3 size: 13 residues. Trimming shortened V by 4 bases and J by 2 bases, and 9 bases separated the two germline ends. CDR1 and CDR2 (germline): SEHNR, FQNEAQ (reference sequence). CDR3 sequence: CASSSAGAYEQYF. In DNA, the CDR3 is TGTGCCAGCAGCTCGGCTGGGGCCTACGAGCAGTACTTC.

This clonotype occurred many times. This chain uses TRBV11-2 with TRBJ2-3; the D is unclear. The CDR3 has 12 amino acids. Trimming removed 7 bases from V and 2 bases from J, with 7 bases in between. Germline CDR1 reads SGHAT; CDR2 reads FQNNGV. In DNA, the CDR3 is TGTGCCAGCACCCGTACCACAGATACGCAGTATTTT. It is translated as CASTRTTDTQYF. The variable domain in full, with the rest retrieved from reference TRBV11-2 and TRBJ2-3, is EAGVAQSPRYKIIEKRQSVAFWCNPISGHATLYWYQQILGQGPKLLIQFQNNGVVDDSQLPKDRFSAERLKGVDSTLKIQPAKLEDSAVYLCASTRTTDTQYFGPGTRLTVL.

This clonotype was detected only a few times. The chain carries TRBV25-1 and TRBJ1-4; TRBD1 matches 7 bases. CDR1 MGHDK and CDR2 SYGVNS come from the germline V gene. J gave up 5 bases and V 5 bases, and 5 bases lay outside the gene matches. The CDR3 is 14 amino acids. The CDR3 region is CASSPGQRNEKLFF. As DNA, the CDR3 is TGTGCCAGCAGTCCGGGACAGCGAAATGAAAAACTGTTTTTT. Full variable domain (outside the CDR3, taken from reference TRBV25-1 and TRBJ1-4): EADIYQTPRYLVIGTGKKITLECSQTMGHDKMYWYQQDPGMELHLIHYSYGVNSTEKGDLSSESTVSRIRTEHFPLTLESARPSHTSQYLCASSPGQRNEKLFFGSGTQLSVL.

The CDR3: CASSTGPQGEQYF. Here the CDR3 DNA reads TGTGCCAGCAGCACGGGCCCTCAGGGCGAGCAGTACTTC. The rearrangement joins TRBV7-2 to TRBJ2-7, with D possibly TRBD1 on 5 matching bases. This CDR3 contains 13 residues. Trimming left V 5 bases short and J 6 bases short, with 14 bases between. The germline V gene has CDR1 SGHTA and CDR2 FQGNSA.

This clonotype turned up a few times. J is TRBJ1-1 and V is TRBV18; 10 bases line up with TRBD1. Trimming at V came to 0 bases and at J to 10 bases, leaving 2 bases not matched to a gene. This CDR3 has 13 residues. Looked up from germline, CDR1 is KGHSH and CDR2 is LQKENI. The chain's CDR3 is CASSPPGTGVAFF. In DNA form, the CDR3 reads TGTGCCAGCTCACCACCAGGGACAGGGGTAGCTTTCTTT.

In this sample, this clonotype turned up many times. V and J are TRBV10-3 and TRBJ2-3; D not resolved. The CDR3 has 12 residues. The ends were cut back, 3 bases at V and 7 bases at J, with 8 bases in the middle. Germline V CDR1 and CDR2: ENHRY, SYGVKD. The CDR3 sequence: CAISDLTNTQYF. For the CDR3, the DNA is TGTGCCATCAGTGACCTCACTAATACGCAGTATTTT.

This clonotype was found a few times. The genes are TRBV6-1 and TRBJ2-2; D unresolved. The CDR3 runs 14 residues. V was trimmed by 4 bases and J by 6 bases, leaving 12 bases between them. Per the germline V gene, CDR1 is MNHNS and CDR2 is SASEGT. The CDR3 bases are TGTGCCAGCAGTGCCTACAGAAAAGCCGGGGAGCTGTTTTTT. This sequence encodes CASSAYRKAGELFF.

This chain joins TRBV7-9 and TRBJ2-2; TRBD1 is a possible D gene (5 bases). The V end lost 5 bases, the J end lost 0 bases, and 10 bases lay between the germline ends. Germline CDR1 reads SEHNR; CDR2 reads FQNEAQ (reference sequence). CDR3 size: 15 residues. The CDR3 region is CASSIDSANTGELFF. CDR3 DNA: TGTGCCAGCAGCATCGACAGCGCGAACACCGGGGAGCTGTTTTTT. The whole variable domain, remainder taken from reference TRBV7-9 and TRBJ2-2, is DTGVSQNPRHKITKRGQNVTFRCDPISEHNRLYWYRQTLGQGPEFLTYFQNEAQLEKSRLLSDRFSAERPKGSFSTLEIQRTEQGDSAMYLCASSIDSANTGELFFGEGSRLTVL.

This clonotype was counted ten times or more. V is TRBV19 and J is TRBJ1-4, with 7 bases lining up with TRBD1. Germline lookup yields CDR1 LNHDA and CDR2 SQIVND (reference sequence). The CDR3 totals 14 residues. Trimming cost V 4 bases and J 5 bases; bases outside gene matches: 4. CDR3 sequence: CASSRGGLNEKLFF. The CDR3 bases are TGTGCCAGTAGTAGAGGGGGCCTGAATGAAAAACTGTTTTTT.

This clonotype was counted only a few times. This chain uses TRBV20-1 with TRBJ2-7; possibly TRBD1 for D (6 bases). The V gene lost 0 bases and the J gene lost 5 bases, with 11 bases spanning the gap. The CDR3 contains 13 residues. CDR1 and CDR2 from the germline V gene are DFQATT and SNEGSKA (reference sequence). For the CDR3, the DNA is TGCAGTGCTAGAGAATCCCCAGGGGACGAGCAGTACTTC. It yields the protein CSARESPGDEQYF.

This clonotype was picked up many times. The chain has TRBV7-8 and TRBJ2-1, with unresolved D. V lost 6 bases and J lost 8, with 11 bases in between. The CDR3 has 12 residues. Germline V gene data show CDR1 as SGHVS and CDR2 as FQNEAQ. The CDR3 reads CASSPSPYEQFF. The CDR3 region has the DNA TGTGCCAGCAGTCCGAGTCCATATGAGCAGTTCTTC.